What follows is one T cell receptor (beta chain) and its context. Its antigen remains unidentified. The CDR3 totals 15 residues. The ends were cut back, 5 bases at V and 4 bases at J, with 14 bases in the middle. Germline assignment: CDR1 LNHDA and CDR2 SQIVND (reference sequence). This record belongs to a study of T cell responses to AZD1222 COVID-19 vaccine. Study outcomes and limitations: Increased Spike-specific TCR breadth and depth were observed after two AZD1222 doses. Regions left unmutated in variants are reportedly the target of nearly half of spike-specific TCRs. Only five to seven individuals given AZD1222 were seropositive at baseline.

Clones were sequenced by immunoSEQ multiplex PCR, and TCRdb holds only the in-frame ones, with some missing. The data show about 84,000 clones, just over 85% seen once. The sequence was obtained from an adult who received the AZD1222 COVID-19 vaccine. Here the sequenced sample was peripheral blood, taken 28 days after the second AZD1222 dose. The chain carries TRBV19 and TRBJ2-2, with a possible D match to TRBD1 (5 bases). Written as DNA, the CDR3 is TGTGCCAGTAGTCCGCGGCAGGGCAGCACCGGGGAGCTGTTTTTT. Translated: CASSPRQGSTGELFF. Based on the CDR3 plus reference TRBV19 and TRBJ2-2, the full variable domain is DGGITQSPKYLFRKEGQNVTLSCEQNLNHDAMYWYRQDPGQGLRLIYYSQIVNDFQKGDIAEGYSVSREKKESFPLTVTSAQKNPTAFYLCASSPRQGSTGELFFGEGSRLTVL.